This T cell receptor beta chain was profiled in a study of breast tumors, draining lymph nodes, adjacent tissues. TCRdb itself ran the multiplex PCR reads through MiXCR, one entry per CDR3 protein. The data show 65,000 to 80,000 distinct CDR3 sequences, about 20% seen once. In this sample, this clonotype turned up many times. Its antigen is not known. Samples came from axillary lymph nodes draining the breast cancer. Study results and caveats: Tumors had less TCR diversity than lymph nodes, more than nontumor tissue. Most tumor T cells seemingly derive from lymph node, then expand in tumor.

V lost 2 bases to trimming and J lost 5 bases, with 11 bases between them. This CDR3 spans 14 amino acids. The V gene's germline CDR1 is MNHEY and CDR2 SVGEGT. The chain carries TRBV6-2 or TRBV6-3 and TRBJ2-3; D uncertain. The TCR sequence derives from a female donor with breast cancer. Some clones in this sample may be carry-over from other donors' samples. Specimen: axillary lymph node tissue. CDR3 nucleotides: TGTGCCAGCAGTTACGAACTACCGTTAGATACGCAGTATTTT. This translates into CASSYELPLDTQYF.